Listed here is a single T cell receptor (beta chain). This specimen comes from a study of monozygotic twins with inflammatory bowel disease. This CDR3 has 14 amino acids. Per the germline V gene, CDR1 is SGHRS and CDR2 is YFSETQ. From its re-call of the 5' RACE reads, TCRdb lists each CDR3 protein once, without DNA. The sample totals 400,000 to 500,000 distinct CDR3 sequences. The sequenced sample was blood. This receptor was obtained from a human donor with ulcerative colitis or Crohn's disease, or a healthy co-twin of an affected twin (not recorded which). This sequence joins TRBV5-1 and TRBJ2-7; TCRdb outputs TRBD1, but without DNA this stays unchecked. The CDR3 protein is CASSSGQAPYEQYF.